This TCR beta chain was captured in a study of response to subunit inactivated influenza vaccine. One entry per CDR3 protein, called by TCRdb with MiXCR from the RT-PCR reads. Counted here are 500,000 to 600,000 distinct CDR3 sequences, about 17% occurring once; the ten biggest clones make up over 2.5%. The sequence derives from a man in his fifties or sixties who received an inactivated influenza vaccine. Sequences were derived from CD4+ T cells sorted from PBMCs, sampled less than 30 months after vaccination.

CDR3 DNA: TGTGCCAGCAGTTTACCATCAAAGGGGTCTGAAGCTTTCTTT. Translation: CASSLPSKGSEAFF. The chain uses TRBV6-2 or TRBV6-3 and TRBJ1-1; a weak D match, TRBD1 (5 bases). The germline gives CDR1 MNHEY, CDR2 SVGEGT. The CDR3 is 14 amino acids. V lost 4 bases, J lost 6 bases, and 15 bases lay in between.